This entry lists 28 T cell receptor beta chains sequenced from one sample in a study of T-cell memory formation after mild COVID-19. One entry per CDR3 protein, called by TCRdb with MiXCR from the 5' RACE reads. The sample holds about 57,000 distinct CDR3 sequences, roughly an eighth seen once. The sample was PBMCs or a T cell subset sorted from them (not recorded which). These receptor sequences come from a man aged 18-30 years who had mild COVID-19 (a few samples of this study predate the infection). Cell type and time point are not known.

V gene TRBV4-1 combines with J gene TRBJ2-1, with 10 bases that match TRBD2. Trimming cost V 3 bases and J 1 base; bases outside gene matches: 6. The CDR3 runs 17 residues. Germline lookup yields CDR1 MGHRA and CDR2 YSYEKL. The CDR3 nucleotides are TGCGCCAGCAGCCACAACCCGACTAGCGGGTCCTACAATGAGCAGTTCTTC. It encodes CASSHNPTSGSYNEQFF.

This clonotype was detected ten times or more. CDR3 coding DNA: TGCAGCGTTGGCCCGCTAGGGCAAGAGACCCAGTACTTC. It is translated as CSVGPLGQETQYF. The chain combines TRBV29-1 with TRBJ2-5; D is ambiguous. The CDR3 runs 13 residues. The germline V gene encodes CDR1 SQVTM and CDR2 ANQGSEA. Trimming shortened V by 4 bases and J by 2 bases, and 11 bases separated the two germline ends.

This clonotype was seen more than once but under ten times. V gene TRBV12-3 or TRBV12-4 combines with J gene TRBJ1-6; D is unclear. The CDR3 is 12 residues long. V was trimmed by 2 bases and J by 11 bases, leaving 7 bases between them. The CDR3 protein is CASSLFRPPLHF. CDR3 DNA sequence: TGTGCCAGCAGTTTATTTCGGCCACCCCTCCACTTT.

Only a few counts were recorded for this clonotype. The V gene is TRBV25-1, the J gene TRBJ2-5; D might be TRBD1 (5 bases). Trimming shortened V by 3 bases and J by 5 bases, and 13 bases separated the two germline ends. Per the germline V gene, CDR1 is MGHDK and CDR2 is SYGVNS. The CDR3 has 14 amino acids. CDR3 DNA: TGTGCCAGCAGTGACCAGGGCACTGGCGAGACCCAGTACTTC. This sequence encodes CASSDQGTGETQYF.

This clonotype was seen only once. CDR3 sequence reads: CASSQGPPSGDTQYF. In nucleotides, the CDR3 is TGTGCCAGCAGCCAAGGGCCCCCGAGCGGAGATACGCAGTATTTT. This chain links TRBV3-1 with TRBJ2-3; maybe TRBD2 (5 bases). V lost 1 base and J lost 5, with 13 bases in between. Germline V gene sequence: CDR1 LGHDT, CDR2 YNNKEL (reference sequence). This CDR3 is built from 15 residues.

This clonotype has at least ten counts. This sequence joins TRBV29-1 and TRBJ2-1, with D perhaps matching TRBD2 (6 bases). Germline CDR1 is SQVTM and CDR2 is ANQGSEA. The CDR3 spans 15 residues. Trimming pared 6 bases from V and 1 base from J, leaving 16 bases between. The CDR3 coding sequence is TGCAGCGTCCTACCCCGGAGGGATTCCTACAATGAGCAGTTCTTC. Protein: CSVLPRRDSYNEQFF.

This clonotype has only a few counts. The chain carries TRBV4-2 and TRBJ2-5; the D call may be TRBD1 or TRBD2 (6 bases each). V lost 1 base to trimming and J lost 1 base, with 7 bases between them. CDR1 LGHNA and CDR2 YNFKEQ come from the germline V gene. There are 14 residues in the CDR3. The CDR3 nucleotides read TGTGCCAGCAGCCAAGGGGGGGCCCAAGAGACCCAGTACTTC. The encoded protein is CASSQGGAQETQYF.

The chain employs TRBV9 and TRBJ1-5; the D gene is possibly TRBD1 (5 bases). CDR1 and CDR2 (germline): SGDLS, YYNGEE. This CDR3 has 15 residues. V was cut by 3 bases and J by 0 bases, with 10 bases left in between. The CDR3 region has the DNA TGTGCCAGCAGCGATCCAGGGTATAGCAATCAGCCCCAGCATTTT. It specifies CASSDPGYSNQPQHF.

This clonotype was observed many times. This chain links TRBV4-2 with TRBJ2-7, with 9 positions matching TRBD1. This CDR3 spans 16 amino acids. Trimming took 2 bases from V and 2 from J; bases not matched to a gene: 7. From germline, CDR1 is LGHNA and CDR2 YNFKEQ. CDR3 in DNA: TGTGCCAGCAGCCAAAGGACAGGGGCTGTCACCTACGAGCAGTACTTC. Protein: CASSQRTGAVTYEQYF.

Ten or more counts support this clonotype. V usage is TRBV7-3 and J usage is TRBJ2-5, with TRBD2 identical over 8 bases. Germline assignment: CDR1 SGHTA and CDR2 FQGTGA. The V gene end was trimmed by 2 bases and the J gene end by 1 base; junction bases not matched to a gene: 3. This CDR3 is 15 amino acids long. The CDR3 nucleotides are TGTGCCAGCAGCTTATTAGGGACTAGCCAAGAGACCCAGTACTTC. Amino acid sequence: CASSLLGTSQETQYF.

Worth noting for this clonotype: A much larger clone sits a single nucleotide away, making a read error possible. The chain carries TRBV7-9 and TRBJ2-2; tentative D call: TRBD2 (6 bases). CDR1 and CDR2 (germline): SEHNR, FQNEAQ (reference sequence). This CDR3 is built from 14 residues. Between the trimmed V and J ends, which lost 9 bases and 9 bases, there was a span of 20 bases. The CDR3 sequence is CARSRDSVVRELFF. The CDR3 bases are TGTGCCAGAAGCCGGGACTCAGTGGTGCGGGAGCTGTTTTTT.

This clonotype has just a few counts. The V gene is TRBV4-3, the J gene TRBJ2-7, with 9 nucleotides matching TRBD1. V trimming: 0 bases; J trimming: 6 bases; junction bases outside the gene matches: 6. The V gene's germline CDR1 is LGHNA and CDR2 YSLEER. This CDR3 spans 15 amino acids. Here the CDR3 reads CASSQDGTGICEQYV. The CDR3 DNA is TGCGCCAGCAGCCAAGATGGGACAGGGATCTGCGAGCAGTACGTC.

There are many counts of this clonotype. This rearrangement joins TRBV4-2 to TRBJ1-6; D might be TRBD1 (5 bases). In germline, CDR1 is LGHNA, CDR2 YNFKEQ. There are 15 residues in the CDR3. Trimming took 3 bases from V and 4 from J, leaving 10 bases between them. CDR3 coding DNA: TGTGCCAGCAGCCACACCTCAGGGTATAATTCACCCCTCCACTTT. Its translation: CASSHTSGYNSPLHF.

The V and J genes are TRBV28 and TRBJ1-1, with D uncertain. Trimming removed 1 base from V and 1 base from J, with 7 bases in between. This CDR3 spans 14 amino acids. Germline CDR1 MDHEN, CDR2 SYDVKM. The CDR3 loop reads CASSLSDGNTEAFF. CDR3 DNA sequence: TGTGCCAGCAGTTTATCTGACGGGAACACTGAAGCTTTCTTT.

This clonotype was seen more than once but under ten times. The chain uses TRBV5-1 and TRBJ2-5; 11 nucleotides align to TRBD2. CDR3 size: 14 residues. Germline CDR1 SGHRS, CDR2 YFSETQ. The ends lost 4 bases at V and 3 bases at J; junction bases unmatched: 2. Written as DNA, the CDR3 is TGCGCCAGCAGCCAGGGACTAGCGGAAGAGACCCAGTACTTC. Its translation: CASSQGLAEETQYF.

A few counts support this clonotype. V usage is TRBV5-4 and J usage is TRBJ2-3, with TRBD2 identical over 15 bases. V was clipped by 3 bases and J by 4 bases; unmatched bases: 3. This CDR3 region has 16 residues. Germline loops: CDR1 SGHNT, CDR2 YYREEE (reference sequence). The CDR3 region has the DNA TGTGCCAGCAGCTGGGGACTAGCGGGGGGACCAGATACGCAGTATTTT. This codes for CASSWGLAGGPDTQYF.

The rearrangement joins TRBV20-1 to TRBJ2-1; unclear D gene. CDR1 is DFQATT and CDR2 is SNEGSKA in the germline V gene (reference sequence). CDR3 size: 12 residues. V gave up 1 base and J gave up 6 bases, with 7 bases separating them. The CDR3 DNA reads TGCAGTGCTAGAGGGTGGGGCAATGAGCAGTTCTTC. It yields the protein CSARGWGNEQFF.

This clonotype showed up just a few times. Here the CDR3 reads CASSLEWTGELFF. The DNA for the CDR3 is TGTGCCAGCAGTCTCGAGTGGACCGGGGAGCTGTTTTTT. This chain connects TRBV27 to TRBJ2-2, with D hard to call. Germline V lookup: CDR1 MNHEY, CDR2 SMNVEV (reference sequence). V shed 5 bases and J shed 5 bases, with 9 bases lying between them. CDR3 length: 13 amino acids.

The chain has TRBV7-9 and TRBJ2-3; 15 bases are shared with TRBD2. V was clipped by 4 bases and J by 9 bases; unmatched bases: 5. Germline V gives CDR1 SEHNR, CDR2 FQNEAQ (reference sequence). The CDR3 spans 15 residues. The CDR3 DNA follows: TGTGCCAGCAGCTCGGGACTAGCGGGGGGCGGGACGCAGTATTTT. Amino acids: CASSSGLAGGGTQYF.

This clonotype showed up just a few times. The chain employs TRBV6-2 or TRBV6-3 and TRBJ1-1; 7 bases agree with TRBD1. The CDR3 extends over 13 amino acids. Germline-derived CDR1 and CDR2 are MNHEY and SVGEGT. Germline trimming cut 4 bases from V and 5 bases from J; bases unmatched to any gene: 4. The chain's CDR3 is CASSLNRGTEAFF. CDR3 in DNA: TGTGCCAGCAGTTTAAACAGGGGTACTGAAGCTTTCTTT.

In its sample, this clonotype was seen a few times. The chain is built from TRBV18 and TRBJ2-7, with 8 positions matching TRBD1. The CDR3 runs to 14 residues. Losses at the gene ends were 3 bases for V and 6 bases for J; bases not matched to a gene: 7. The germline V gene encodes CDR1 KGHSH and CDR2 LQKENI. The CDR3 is CASSPLSGGSEQYF. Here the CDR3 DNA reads TGTGCCAGCTCACCTCTTTCAGGGGGCTCCGAGCAGTACTTC.

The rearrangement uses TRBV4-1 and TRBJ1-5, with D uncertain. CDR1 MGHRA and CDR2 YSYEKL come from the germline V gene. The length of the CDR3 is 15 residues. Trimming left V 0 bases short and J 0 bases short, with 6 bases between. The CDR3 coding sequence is TGCGCCAGCAGCCAAGATATGGTTAGCAATCAGCCCCAGCATTTT. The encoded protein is CASSQDMVSNQPQHF.

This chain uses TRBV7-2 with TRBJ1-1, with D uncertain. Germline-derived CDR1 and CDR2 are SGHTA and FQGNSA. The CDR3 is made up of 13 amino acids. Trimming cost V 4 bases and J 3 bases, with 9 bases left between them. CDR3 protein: CASSSRWDTEAFF. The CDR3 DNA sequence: TGTGCCAGCAGCTCCAGGTGGGACACTGAAGCTTTCTTT.

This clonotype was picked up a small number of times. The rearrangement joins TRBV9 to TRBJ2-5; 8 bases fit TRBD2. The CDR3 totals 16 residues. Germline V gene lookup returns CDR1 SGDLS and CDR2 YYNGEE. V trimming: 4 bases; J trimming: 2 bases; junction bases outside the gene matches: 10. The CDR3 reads CASSPRLAQRQETQYF. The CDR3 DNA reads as TGTGCCAGCAGCCCCCGACTAGCGCAGAGACAAGAGACCCAGTACTTC.

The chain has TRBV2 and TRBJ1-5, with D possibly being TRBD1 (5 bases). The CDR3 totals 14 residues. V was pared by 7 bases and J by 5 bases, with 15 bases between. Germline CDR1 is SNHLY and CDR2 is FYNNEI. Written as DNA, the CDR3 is TGTGCCAGCACCGTGGGGACGGAGGATCAGCCCCAGCATTTT. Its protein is CASTVGTEDQPQHF.

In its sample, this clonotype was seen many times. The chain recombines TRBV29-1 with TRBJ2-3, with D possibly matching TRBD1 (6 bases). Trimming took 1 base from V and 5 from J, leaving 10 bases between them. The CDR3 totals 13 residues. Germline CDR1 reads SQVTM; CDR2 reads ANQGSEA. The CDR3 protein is CSVEAQGLDTQYF. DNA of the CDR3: TGCAGCGTTGAAGCCCAGGGGCTAGATACGCAGTATTTT.

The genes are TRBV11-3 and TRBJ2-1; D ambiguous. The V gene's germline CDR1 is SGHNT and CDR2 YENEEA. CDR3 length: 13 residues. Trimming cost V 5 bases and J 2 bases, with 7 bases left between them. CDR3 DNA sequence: TGTGCCAGCAGCACCCGGCCCTACAATGAGCAGTTCTTC. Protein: CASSTRPYNEQFF.

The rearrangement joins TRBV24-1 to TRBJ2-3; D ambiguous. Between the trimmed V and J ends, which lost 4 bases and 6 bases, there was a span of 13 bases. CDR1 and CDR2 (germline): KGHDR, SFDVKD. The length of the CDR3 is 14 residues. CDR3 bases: TGTGCCACCAGTGACCAACCGGACCCTGATACGCAGTATTTT. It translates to CATSDQPDPDTQYF.